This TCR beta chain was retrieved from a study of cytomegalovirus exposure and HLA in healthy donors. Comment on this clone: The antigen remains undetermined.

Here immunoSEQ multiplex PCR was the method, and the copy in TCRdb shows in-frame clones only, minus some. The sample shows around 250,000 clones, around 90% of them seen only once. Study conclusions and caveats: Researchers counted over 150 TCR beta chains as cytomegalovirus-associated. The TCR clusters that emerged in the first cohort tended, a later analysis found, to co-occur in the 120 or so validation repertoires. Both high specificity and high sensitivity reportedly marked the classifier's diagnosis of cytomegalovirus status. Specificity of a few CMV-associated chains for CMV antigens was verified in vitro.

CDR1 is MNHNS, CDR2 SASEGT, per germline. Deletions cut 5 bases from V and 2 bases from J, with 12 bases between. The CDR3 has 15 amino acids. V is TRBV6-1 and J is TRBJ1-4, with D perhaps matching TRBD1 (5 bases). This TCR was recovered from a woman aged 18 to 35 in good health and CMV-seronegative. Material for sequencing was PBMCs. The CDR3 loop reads CASSHRGDTNEKLFF. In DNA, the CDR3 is TGTGCCAGCAGTCATCGGGGGGACACTAATGAAAAACTGTTTTTT.